A selection of T cell receptor beta chains follows, all from one sample in a study of blood T cell repertoires in COVID-19. Using immunoSEQ multiplex PCR, the repertoire was profiled, and TCRdb retains in-frame clones only, with some absent. There are some 30,000 clones in the sample; 85% occur only once, and about 6.4% lies in the top ten. The sequenced sample was peripheral blood. The source is a man between 60 and 75 years old with active COVID-19. Each CDR3 is given with its conserved first and last residue. Each record gives: D gene, clone size, J gene, V gene, CDR3 protein, CDR3 DNA. D genes are given only for firm matches. Clone sizes are given selectively: once, few, many, or a class where the clone is expanded.

d_call: TRBD2
clone_size: .
j_call: TRBJ2-3
v_call: TRBV27
cdr3_aa: CASGIAGGPLDTQYF
cdr3_nt: TGTGCCAGCGGGATAGCGGGAGGGCCTTTAGATACGCAGTATTTT

d_call: .
clone_size: .
j_call: TRBJ2-3
v_call: TRBV4-1
cdr3_aa: CASSQEGVGTDTQYF
cdr3_nt: TGCGCCAGCAGCCAAGAGGGAGTTGGCACAGATACGCAGTATTTT

d_call: .
clone_size: .
j_call: TRBJ2-7
v_call: TRBV19
cdr3_aa: CASSVAPGRSLYEQYF
cdr3_nt: TGTGCCAGTAGTGTCGCTCCAGGGCGTAGTCTCTACGAGCAGTACTTC

d_call: TRBD2
clone_size: once
j_call: TRBJ2-3
v_call: TRBV19
cdr3_aa: CASSDYKREGTDTQYF
cdr3_nt: TGTGCCAGTAGTGACTACAAGCGGGAGGGCACAGATACGCAGTATTTT

d_call: .
clone_size: .
j_call: TRBJ1-2
v_call: TRBV2
cdr3_aa: CASRAGGLINYGYTF
cdr3_nt: TGTGCCAGCAGGGCTGGCGGACTCATTAACTATGGCTACACCTTC

d_call: TRBD1
clone_size: few
j_call: TRBJ2-7
v_call: TRBV5-8
cdr3_aa: CASSGQGRDEQYF
cdr3_nt: TGTGCCAGCAGCGGACAGGGTAGGGACGAGCAGTACTTC

d_call: .
clone_size: .
j_call: TRBJ2-1
v_call: TRBV5-1
cdr3_aa: CASSLVATHNEQFF
cdr3_nt: TGCGCCAGCAGCTTAGTAGCAACCCACAATGAGCAGTTCTTC

d_call: TRBD1
clone_size: .
j_call: TRBJ1-6
v_call: TRBV18
cdr3_aa: CASSPGQGNSPLHF
cdr3_nt: TGTGCCAGCTCTCCAGGACAGGGAAATTCACCCCTCCACTTT

d_call: .
clone_size: .
j_call: TRBJ1-2
v_call: TRBV2
cdr3_aa: CASSADANYGYTF
cdr3_nt: TGTGCCAGCAGCGCGGATGCTAACTATGGCTACACCTTC

d_call: TRBD2
clone_size: .
j_call: TRBJ2-7
v_call: TRBV5-4
cdr3_aa: CATGRAGVNEQYF
cdr3_nt: TGTGCCACCGGCCGAGCGGGAGTGAACGAGCAGTACTTC

d_call: .
clone_size: .
j_call: TRBJ2-1
v_call: TRBV5-1
cdr3_aa: CASSFELATNEQFF
cdr3_nt: TGCGCCAGCAGCTTTGAGCTAGCGACGAATGAGCAGTTCTTC

d_call: TRBD1
clone_size: .
j_call: TRBJ2-7
v_call: TRBV6-6
cdr3_aa: CASSLGPDRGWEQYF
cdr3_nt: TGTGCCAGCAGCTTGGGACCTGACAGGGGGTGGGAGCAGTACTTC

d_call: TRBD2
clone_size: few
j_call: TRBJ2-2
v_call: TRBV19
cdr3_aa: CASTRGGAGELFF
cdr3_nt: TGTGCCAGTACACGGGGAGGGGCCGGGGAGCTGTTTTTT

d_call: .
clone_size: .
j_call: TRBJ2-2
v_call: TRBV30
cdr3_aa: CAWNSGLLNTGELFF
cdr3_nt: TGTGCCTGGAACTCAGGACTACTGAACACCGGGGAGCTGTTTTTT

d_call: TRBD1
clone_size: .
j_call: TRBJ2-7
v_call: TRBV5-4
cdr3_aa: CASSLEQGAGEQYF
cdr3_nt: TGTGCCAGCAGCTTGGAACAGGGGGCCGGTGAGCAGTACTTC

d_call: TRBD2
clone_size: .
j_call: TRBJ2-3
v_call: TRBV15
cdr3_aa: CATSTSGRAEGDTQYF
cdr3_nt: TGTGCCACCAGCACGAGCGGGAGGGCTGAGGGAGATACGCAGTATTTT

d_call: .
clone_size: .
j_call: TRBJ2-7
v_call: TRBV29-1
cdr3_aa: CSVEEGAHYEQYF
cdr3_nt: TGCAGCGTTGAAGAAGGGGCCCACTACGAGCAGTACTTC

d_call: TRBD2
clone_size: .
j_call: TRBJ2-7
v_call: TRBV6-1
cdr3_aa: CASSESERGYEQYF
cdr3_nt: TGTGCCAGCAGTGAATCTGAGCGGGGCTACGAGCAGTACTTC

d_call: .
clone_size: .
j_call: TRBJ2-5
v_call: TRBV6-5
cdr3_aa: CASSYSAGLNQETQYF
cdr3_nt: TGTGCCAGCAGTTACTCGGCGGGACTTAACCAAGAGACCCAGTACTTC

d_call: .
clone_size: .
j_call: TRBJ2-3
v_call: TRBV7-8
cdr3_aa: CASSLVMRSTDTQYF
cdr3_nt: TGTGCCAGCAGCTTAGTCATGCGGAGCACAGATACGCAGTATTTT

d_call: .
clone_size: .
j_call: TRBJ2-2
v_call: TRBV5-6
cdr3_aa: CASSLRGITGELFF
cdr3_nt: TGTGCCAGCAGCTTGAGGGGTATCACCGGGGAGCTGTTTTTT

d_call: .
clone_size: .
j_call: TRBJ2-1
v_call: TRBV28
cdr3_aa: CASSLEAGPAYNEQFF
cdr3_nt: TGTGCCAGCAGTTTAGAGGCGGGCCCAGCCTACAATGAGCAGTTCTTC

d_call: TRBD2
clone_size: .
j_call: TRBJ2-3
v_call: TRBV7-3
cdr3_aa: CASSNQKTSGRTTDTQYF
cdr3_nt: TGTGCCAGCAGCAATCAAAAGACTAGCGGGAGAACTACAGATACGCAGTATTTT

d_call: TRBD1
clone_size: .
j_call: TRBJ2-7
v_call: TRBV7-6
cdr3_aa: CASSFGTGGTYEQYF
cdr3_nt: TGTGCCAGCAGCTTCGGGACAGGGGGAACCTACGAGCAGTACTTC

d_call: .
clone_size: .
j_call: TRBJ2-1
v_call: TRBV7-8
cdr3_aa: CASSLSSASYNEQFF
cdr3_nt: TGTGCCAGCAGCTTATCTAGCGCGTCCTACAATGAGCAGTTCTTC

d_call: .
clone_size: .
j_call: TRBJ1-2
v_call: TRBV29-1
cdr3_aa: CSVVADLSGYTF
cdr3_nt: TGCAGCGTTGTTGCAGATCTTTCTGGCTACACCTTC

d_call: TRBD2
clone_size: .
j_call: TRBJ2-4
v_call: TRBV28
cdr3_aa: CASSPSGVTLAKNIQYF
cdr3_nt: TGTGCCAGCAGTCCTAGCGGGGTGACTCTAGCCAAAAACATTCAGTACTTC

d_call: TRBD1
clone_size: .
j_call: TRBJ2-2
v_call: TRBV18
cdr3_aa: CASSLSRDSNTGELFF
cdr3_nt: TGTGCCAGCTCACTTAGCCGGGACAGCAACACCGGGGAGCTGTTTTTT

d_call: TRBD2
clone_size: .
j_call: TRBJ2-2
v_call: TRBV3-1/TRBV3-2
cdr3_aa: CASSLSGRAGELFF
cdr3_nt: TGTGCCAGCAGCCTTAGCGGGAGGGCCGGGGAGCTGTTTTTT

d_call: .
clone_size: few
j_call: TRBJ2-7
v_call: TRBV7-2
cdr3_aa: CASSFEYSSYEQYF
cdr3_nt: TGTGCCAGCAGCTTTGAGTACAGTTCCTACGAGCAGTACTTC

d_call: .
clone_size: .
j_call: TRBJ2-3
v_call: TRBV7-9
cdr3_aa: CASSFPQGDTQYF
cdr3_nt: TGTGCCAGCAGCTTCCCACAGGGAGATACGCAGTATTTT

d_call: .
clone_size: .
j_call: TRBJ1-1
v_call: TRBV6-4
cdr3_aa: CATGWGNTEAFF
cdr3_nt: TGTGCCACGGGGTGGGGGAACACTGAAGCTTTCTTT

d_call: .
clone_size: .
j_call: TRBJ2-7
v_call: TRBV6-5
cdr3_aa: CASSGGGYEQYF
cdr3_nt: TGTGCCAGCAGCGGAGGAGGATACGAGCAGTACTTC

d_call: TRBD2
clone_size: once
j_call: TRBJ2-7
v_call: TRBV27
cdr3_aa: CASRPLRGSSSGVNAYEQYF
cdr3_nt: TGTGCCAGCAGACCTCTTCGGGGGTCTTCTAGCGGGGTGAACGCTTACGAGCAGTACTTC

d_call: TRBD1
clone_size: .
j_call: TRBJ2-1
v_call: TRBV11-2
cdr3_aa: CASSAGGPYNEQFF
cdr3_nt: TGTGCCAGCAGTGCAGGGGGCCCCTACAATGAGCAGTTCTTC

d_call: .
clone_size: .
j_call: TRBJ2-2
v_call: TRBV19
cdr3_aa: CASNPNGGPGELFF
cdr3_nt: TGTGCCAGTAATCCGAACGGGGGGCCCGGGGAGCTGTTTTTT

d_call: .
clone_size: .
j_call: TRBJ2-2
v_call: TRBV6-5
cdr3_aa: CASRRSTGELFF
cdr3_nt: TGTGCCAGCAGGCGATCCACCGGGGAGCTGTTTTTT

d_call: TRBD1
clone_size: once
j_call: TRBJ2-7
v_call: TRBV7-2
cdr3_aa: CASSLQQGAYEQYF
cdr3_nt: TGTGCCAGCAGCTTACAACAGGGGGCGTATGAGCAGTACTTC

d_call: TRBD1
clone_size: .
j_call: TRBJ2-1
v_call: TRBV6-1
cdr3_aa: CASSGRWVQGAAGNEQFF
cdr3_nt: TGTGCCAGCAGTGGGCGGTGGGTCCAGGGGGCAGCAGGGAATGAGCAGTTCTTC

d_call: .
clone_size: .
j_call: TRBJ1-5
v_call: TRBV7-9
cdr3_aa: CASSSTGQLHQPQHF
cdr3_nt: TGTGCCAGCAGTTCCACCGGACAGTTGCATCAGCCCCAGCATTTT

d_call: TRBD2
clone_size: .
j_call: TRBJ2-1
v_call: TRBV9
cdr3_aa: CASSGLAGGYNEQFF
cdr3_nt: TGTGCCAGCAGTGGACTAGCGGGAGGGTACAATGAGCAGTTCTTC

d_call: TRBD2
clone_size: .
j_call: TRBJ2-1
v_call: TRBV10-3
cdr3_aa: CAISEPGLAANNEQFF
cdr3_nt: TGTGCCATCAGTGAACCGGGACTAGCGGCAAACAATGAGCAGTTCTTC

d_call: .
clone_size: .
j_call: TRBJ2-7
v_call: TRBV14
cdr3_aa: CASSRRAHSYEQYF
cdr3_nt: TGTGCCAGCAGCCGGCGGGCACACTCCTACGAGCAGTACTTC

d_call: .
clone_size: .
j_call: TRBJ2-5
v_call: TRBV5-1
cdr3_aa: CASSLAPRANRQETQYF
cdr3_nt: TGCGCCAGCAGCTTGGCCCCGCGGGCTAATCGCCAAGAGACCCAGTACTTC

d_call: .
clone_size: .
j_call: TRBJ2-3
v_call: TRBV28
cdr3_aa: CASSFRVATADTQYF
cdr3_nt: TGTGCCAGCAGTTTCCGTGTAGCGACCGCAGATACGCAGTATTTT

d_call: .
clone_size: .
j_call: TRBJ2-1
v_call: TRBV7-3
cdr3_aa: CASSPGHYNEQFF
cdr3_nt: TGTGCCAGCAGCCCGGGACATTACAATGAGCAGTTCTTC

d_call: .
clone_size: .
j_call: TRBJ1-5
v_call: TRBV28
cdr3_aa: CASSHRGPRPNSNQPQHF
cdr3_nt: TGTGCCAGCAGCCATCGCGGGCCTCGGCCGAATAGCAATCAGCCCCAGCATTTT

d_call: .
clone_size: .
j_call: TRBJ1-2
v_call: TRBV29-1
cdr3_aa: CSVSSPGAGQKGGYTF
cdr3_nt: TGCAGCGTTTCCTCCCCTGGGGCAGGGCAAAAAGGGGGCTACACCTTC

d_call: .
clone_size: .
j_call: TRBJ2-1
v_call: TRBV19
cdr3_aa: CASSSKSGEWGSHEQFF
cdr3_nt: TGTGCCAGTAGTTCGAAATCAGGGGAGTGGGGGTCCCATGAGCAGTTCTTC

d_call: TRBD1
clone_size: .
j_call: TRBJ1-2
v_call: TRBV7-9
cdr3_aa: CASSHNRGDYGYTF
cdr3_nt: TGTGCCAGCAGCCATAACAGGGGCGACTATGGCTACACCTTC